A selection of T cell receptor beta chains follows, all from one sample in a study of technical replicates of blood from a few donors. Sequencing was performed with immunoSEQ multiplex PCR; in TCRdb, only in-frame clones are kept and a portion is missing. The repertoire includes more than 70,000 clones, just over 95% of them detected once, and around 0.18% sits in the top ten. The specimen was T cells isolated from PBMCs. The receptor source for this set is a human donor in good health. Each CDR3 is given with its conserved first and last residue. D genes are given only for firm matches.

TRBJ2-7 | TRBV10-1 | NA | CASSVDTYYEQYF | TGCGCCAGCAGTGTTGACACCTACTACGAGCAGTACTTC
TRBJ2-7 | TRBV16 | TRBD1 | CASSQSWGQGSYEQYF | TGTGCCAGCAGCCAATCGTGGGGACAGGGGTCCTACGAGCAGTACTTC
TRBJ1-1 | TRBV19 | NA | CASSHTNTEAFF | TGTGCCAGTAGCCACACGAACACTGAAGCTTTCTTT
TRBJ1-1 | TRBV28 | TRBD1 | CASSSGTGGGTEAFF | TGTGCCAGCAGTTCCGGGACAGGGGGGGGAACTGAAGCTTTCTTT
TRBJ2-7 | TRBV9 | TRBD2 | CASSETSGGTYEQYF | TGTGCCAGCAGCGAAACTAGCGGGGGAACCTACGAGCAGTACTTC
TRBJ2-1 | TRBV9 | TRBD2 | CASSGPAGGGHEQFF | TGTGCCAGCAGCGGACCAGCGGGGGGGGGCCATGAGCAGTTCTTC
TRBJ2-2 | TRBV15 | NA | CATSRDHRDTYTGELFF | TGTGCCACCAGCAGAGATCATCGGGACACCTACACCGGGGAGCTGTTTTTT
TRBJ2-7 | TRBV27 | TRBD1 | CASSFLSPGQLTSEQYF | TGTGCCAGCAGTTTCTTAAGTCCGGGACAGCTTACCTCCGAGCAGTACTTC
TRBJ1-5 | TRBV2 | NA | CASSEGRVRQPQHF | TGTGCCAGCAGTGAAGGCAGGGTTCGGCAGCCCCAGCATTTT
TRBJ1-5 | TRBV28 | NA | CAIKEGRGINQPQHF | TGTGCCATCAAGGAAGGTAGAGGGATTAATCAGCCCCAGCATTTT
TRBJ2-5 | TRBV5-1 | NA | CASSLPGDQETQYF | TGCGCCAGCAGCTTGCCGGGGGATCAAGAGACCCAGTACTTC
TRBJ1-1 | TRBV28 | TRBD1 | CASSPRLRGHTEAFF | TGTGCCAGCAGTCCAAGATTAAGGGGGCACACTGAAGCTTTCTTT
TRBJ2-1 | TRBV7-6 | TRBD2 | CASSLAAGGAYNEQFF | TGTGCCAGCAGCTTAGCGGCGGGAGGTGCCTACAATGAGCAGTTCTTC
TRBJ2-7 | TRBV27 | NA | CASSLISPAYEQYF | TGTGCCAGCAGTTTGATTAGTCCCGCCTACGAGCAGTACTTC